Given below is one TCR beta chain in context. What it binds is unknown. These data belong to a study of T cell responses to AZD1222 COVID-19 vaccine. Study-level findings and limits: Females made up more of the donors, who were largely white British, and clonal diversity may have come out too low.

Sequencing used immunoSEQ multiplex PCR; TCRdb keeps in-frame clones, though not all of them. This sample has about 84,000 clones, with 75% to 90% found just once. Germline loops: CDR1 MNHEY, CDR2 SMNVEV (reference sequence). The CDR3 length is 14 residues. Trimming took off 1 base at V and 9 bases at J, with 13 bases between the two ends. This material consisted of peripheral blood, taken 28 days after the second AZD1222 dose. The TCR was taken from an adult who received the AZD1222 COVID-19 vaccine. The chain joins TRBV27 to TRBJ1-5; D possibly corresponds to TRBD1 (5 bases). CDR3 DNA sequence: TGTGCCAGCAGTTTATTTGGGGGTATTGTGCCCCAGCATTTT. Translation: CASSLFGGIVPQHF.